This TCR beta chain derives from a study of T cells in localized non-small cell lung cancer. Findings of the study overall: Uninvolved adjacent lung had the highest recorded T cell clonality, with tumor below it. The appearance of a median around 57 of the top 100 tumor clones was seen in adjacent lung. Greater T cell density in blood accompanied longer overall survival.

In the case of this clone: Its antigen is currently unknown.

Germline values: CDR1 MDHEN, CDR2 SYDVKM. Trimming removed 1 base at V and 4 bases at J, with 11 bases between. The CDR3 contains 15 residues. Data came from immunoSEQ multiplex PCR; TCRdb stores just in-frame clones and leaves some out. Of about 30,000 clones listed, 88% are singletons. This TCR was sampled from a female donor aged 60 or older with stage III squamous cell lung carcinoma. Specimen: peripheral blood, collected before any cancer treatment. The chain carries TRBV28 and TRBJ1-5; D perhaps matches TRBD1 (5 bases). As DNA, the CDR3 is TGTGCCAGCAGTTTATCCGGGGGGGGAAATCAGCCCCAGCATTTT. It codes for CASSLSGGGNQPQHF.